In its sample, the clone carrying this T cell receptor beta chain was seen a few times. Its target is not known. MiXCR, run by TCRdb on the 5' RACE reads, gives a single entry per CDR3 protein. The data contain about 700,000 distinct CDR3 sequences, around 17% of them singletons. The length of the CDR3 is 13 residues. Germline V gene data show CDR1 as SGHRS and CDR2 as YFSETQ. With V trimmed by 4 bases and J by 8 bases, 5 bases remained unmatched. The data were taken from a study of CD8 T cells in ankylosing spondylitis. Study-level findings and limits: The study identified a TCR beta motif of roughly eight highly homologous variants that appeared characteristic of ankylosing spondylitis blood.

The sequenced sample consisted of blood, either unsorted or a sorted T cell fraction (not recorded which). The receptor's source is a male donor with ankylosing spondylitis. This chain links TRBV5-1 with TRBJ1-4; the match to TRBD1 covers 7 bases. The CDR3 spells CASSRTGQEKLFF. CDR3 DNA: TGCGCCAGCAGCCGGACAGGTCAGGAAAAACTGTTTTTT.